The 29 T cell receptor beta chains reported below all come from one sample, sequenced in a study of blood T cell repertoires in COVID-19. Libraries were prepared by immunoSEQ multiplex PCR; TCRdb keeps only in-frame clonotypes and omits some of them. The sample has about 210,000 clones, about nine tenths seen once; the top ten hold less than 2%. Material: peripheral blood. The receptors originated from an older man with acute or convalescent COVID-19.

This chain joins TRBV23-1 and TRBJ2-5; D perhaps matches TRBD2 (5 bases). TRBV23-1 is designated an ORF whose function remains uncertain. Trimming took off 0 bases at V and 2 bases at J, with 13 bases between the two ends. This CDR3 contains 16 residues. CDR3 protein: CASSQSIRGGQETQYF. The CDR3 DNA reads TGCGCCAGCAGTCAATCGATTCGGGGTGGGCAAGAGACCCAGTACTTC.

The chain joins TRBV6-5 to TRBJ1-2; D ambiguous. The CDR3 totals 14 residues. The V gene lost 6 bases and the J gene lost 8 bases, with 19 bases spanning the gap. CDR1 is MNHEY, CDR2 SVGAGI, per germline. CDR3 sequence reads: CASSSPRTGSGYTF. The DNA for the CDR3 is TGTGCCAGCAGCTCTCCTCGGACGGGATCAGGCTACACCTTC.

The chain combines TRBV27 with TRBJ1-2; 8 nucleotides agree with TRBD1. CDR1 and CDR2 from the germline V gene are MNHEY and SMNVEV (reference sequence). The ends lost 5 bases at V and 4 bases at J; junction bases unmatched: 9. This CDR3 region has 15 residues. The CDR3 region has the DNA TGTGCCAGCAGTCCATACTCAGGGGGCGGCTATGGCTACACCTTC. This translates into CASSPYSGGGYGYTF.

The rearrangement links TRBV5-6 to TRBJ2-3, with D tentatively TRBD2 (6 bases). Germline values: CDR1 SGHDT, CDR2 YYEEEE. V lost 0 bases, J lost 6 bases, and 8 bases lay in between. The CDR3 is made up of 13 amino acids. CDR3 bases: TGTGCCAGCAGCTTGGCCAGCGGGGATACGCAGTATTTT. Translated, it gives CASSLASGDTQYF.

This clone appeared a single time. The chain uses TRBV5-1 and TRBJ2-1; maybe TRBD1 (5 bases). The CDR3 sequence is 14 residues long. The germline CDR1 and CDR2 sequences are SGHRS and YFSETQ. V was shortened by 3 bases and J by 4 bases, with 11 bases between the two germline ends. The CDR3 is CASSSWGRYNEQFF. The CDR3 coding sequence is TGCGCCAGCAGCTCGTGGGGCAGGTACAATGAGCAGTTCTTC.

This clone was seen just once. This chain links TRBV6-5 with TRBJ2-5, with TRBD2 as a possible D gene (5 bases). The CDR3 is 13 residues long. V was cut by 0 bases and J by 4 bases, with 6 bases left in between. The germline V gene has CDR1 MNHEY and CDR2 SVGAGI. The chain's CDR3 is CASSYSTTETQYF. CDR3 in DNA: TGTGCCAGCAGTTACTCGACTACAGAGACCCAGTACTTC.

The J gene is TRBJ1-5, the V gene TRBV5-5; 8 nucleotides match TRBD1. The ends lost 2 bases at V and 4 bases at J; junction bases unmatched: 5. CDR1 and CDR2 (germline): SGHKS, YYEKEE (reference sequence). The CDR3 runs 15 residues. CDR3 nucleotide sequence: TGTGCCAGCAGCTTCGGACAGGGTTGGAATCAGCCCCAGCATTTT. It encodes CASSFGQGWNQPQHF.

J is TRBJ2-2 and V is TRBV7-3; no reliable D call. Germline CDR1 reads SGHTA; CDR2 reads FQGTGA. This CDR3 has 16 amino acids. The V end lost 1 base, the J end lost 0 bases, and 9 bases lay between the germline ends. The CDR3 DNA follows: TGTGCCAGCAGCTTAAACGTTTTAGCGAACACCGGGGAGCTGTTTTTT. Its translation is CASSLNVLANTGELFF.

J is TRBJ1-1 and V is TRBV11-2, with 7 bases matching TRBD1. This CDR3 region has 14 residues. Germline CDR1 and CDR2: SGHAT and FQNNGV. V dropped 4 bases and J dropped 4; count of bases not matched to a gene: 6. This chain's CDR3 is CASSSLPGGTEAFF. CDR3 coding DNA: TGTGCCAGCAGCTCACTTCCAGGGGGCACTGAAGCTTTCTTT.

V gene TRBV5-4 combines with J gene TRBJ1-1; 7 nucleotides match TRBD1. J was trimmed by 2 bases and V by 6 bases; bases with no gene match: 10. There are 15 residues in the CDR3. Germline CDR1 reads SGHNT; CDR2 reads YYREEE (reference sequence). The CDR3 loop is CASTPSGQPNTEAFF. The CDR3 DNA is TGTGCCAGCACCCCGTCGGGACAGCCAAACACTGAAGCTTTCTTT.

J is TRBJ2-1 and V is TRBV7-3; maybe TRBD2 (5 bases). CDR3 size: 13 residues. Between the trimmed V and J ends, which lost 5 bases and 4 bases, there was a span of 9 bases. Germline V CDR1 and CDR2: SGHTA, FQGTGA. The CDR3 DNA sequence: TGTGCCAGCAGCGTCGACTATTACAATGAGCAGTTCTTC. It yields the protein CASSVDYYNEQFF.

In the case of this clone: This same CDR3 is encoded by further DNA sequences in the sample. The chain carries TRBV19 and TRBJ2-5; tentative D call: TRBD2 (6 bases). Per germline, CDR1 LNHDA and CDR2 SQIVND (reference sequence). Trimming removed 3 bases at V and 1 base at J, with 9 bases between. The CDR3 runs to 14 residues. CDR3 residues: CASSIGGLQETQYF. The DNA of the CDR3 is TGTGCCAGTAGTATCGGGGGACTCCAAGAGACCCAGTACTTC. Filled out from reference TRBV19 and TRBJ2-5, the complete variable domain reads DGGITQSPKYLFRKEGQNVTLSCEQNLNHDAMYWYRQDPGQGLRLIYYSQIVNDFQKGDIAEGYSVSREKKESFPLTVTSAQKNPTAFYLCASSIGGLQETQYFGPGTRLLVL.

The genes are TRBV7-2 and TRBJ2-1; D is unclear. CDR1 and CDR2 from the germline V gene are SGHTA and FQGNSA. V gave up 2 bases and J gave up 3 bases, with 5 bases separating them. The CDR3 length is 13 residues. The CDR3: CASSLIGYNEQFF. For the CDR3, the DNA is TGTGCCAGCAGCTTAATCGGCTACAATGAGCAGTTCTTC.

This chain links TRBV7-2 with TRBJ2-6; tentatively, D is TRBD1 (6 bases). Trimming pared 5 bases from V and 8 bases from J, leaving 16 bases between. In germline, CDR1 is SGHTA, CDR2 FQGNSA. The CDR3 is 15 residues long. The CDR3 region is CASSLGRGWPNVLTF. Here the CDR3 DNA reads TGTGCCAGCAGCCTGGGCAGGGGATGGCCCAACGTCCTGACTTTC. The variable domain in full, with the rest retrieved from reference TRBV7-2 and TRBJ2-6, is GAGVSQSPSNKVTEKGKDVELRCDPISGHTALYWYRQSLGQGLEFLIYFQGNSAPDKSGLPSDRFSAERTGGSVSTLTIQRTQQEDSAVYLCASSLGRGWPNVLTFGAGSRLTVL.

This chain links TRBV7-8 with TRBJ1-6, with 9 bases matching TRBD1. CDR1 is SGHVS, CDR2 FQNEAQ, per germline. This CDR3 is 15 amino acids long. Losses at the gene ends were 3 bases for V and 9 bases for J; bases not matched to a gene: 6. The CDR3 DNA is TGTGCCAGCAGCTTGGGGGGACAGGGAATTTCACCCCTCCACTTT. Its translation is CASSLGGQGISPLHF.

The gene calls are TRBV28 and TRBJ2-1; D is perhaps TRBD2 (6 bases). Deletions cut 6 bases from V and 6 bases from J, with 12 bases between. The CDR3 is made up of 13 amino acids. Germline V lookup: CDR1 MDHEN, CDR2 SYDVKM. The CDR3: CASREGEFNEQFF. The CDR3 DNA sequence: TGTGCCAGCAGGGAGGGCGAGTTCAATGAGCAGTTCTTC.

Comment on this clone: Additional DNA sequences in this sample encode the identical CDR3. CDR3 residues: CSASPGLAGTGELFF. Here the CDR3 DNA reads TGCAGTGCTAGTCCGGGACTAGCGGGTACCGGGGAGCTGTTTTTT. J is TRBJ2-2 and V is TRBV20-1; 12 bases are shared with TRBD2. The germline CDR1 and CDR2 sequences are DFQATT and SNEGSKA (reference sequence). CDR3 length: 15 residues. J was trimmed by 5 bases and V by 3 bases; bases with no gene match: 4.

The V call is TRBV28, the J call TRBJ2-1; unclear D gene. Germline-derived CDR1 and CDR2 are MDHEN and SYDVKM. This CDR3 region has 15 residues. V lost 5 bases and J 0 bases, leaving 11 bases between the germline ends. CDR3 loop: CASSPAEISYNEQFF. CDR3 DNA: TGTGCCAGCAGTCCCGCGGAGATCTCCTACAATGAGCAGTTCTTC.

The chain is built from TRBV12-3 or TRBV12-4 and TRBJ1-1; D possibly corresponds to TRBD1 (5 bases). Trimming removed 3 bases at V and 7 bases at J, with 12 bases between. The length of the CDR3 is 13 residues. CDR3 DNA: TGTGCCAGCAGTTTCCGACAGAGCTATGAAGCTTTCTTT. Translated: CASSFRQSYEAFF.

The chain joins TRBV5-5 to TRBJ1-2; D may be TRBD1 (6 bases). Looked up from germline, CDR1 is SGHKS and CDR2 is YYEKEE (reference sequence). The ends were cut back, 6 bases at V and 4 bases at J, with 22 bases in the middle. The CDR3 runs to 16 residues. The DNA for the CDR3 is TGTGCCAGCACCCCTGGGGGCCCCGGGCGGAGCTATGGCTACACCTTC. This sequence encodes CASTPGGPGRSYGYTF.

The rearrangement links TRBV5-1 to TRBJ2-1; D might be TRBD1 (6 bases). The germline V and J ends were trimmed by 3 bases and 9 bases, with 16 bases remaining between them. From germline, CDR1 is SGHRS and CDR2 YFSETQ. The CDR3 runs 14 residues. The DNA of the CDR3 is TGCGCCAGCAGCTATTCCGGGACAAAGGGTGAGCAGTTCTTC. This encodes CASSYSGTKGEQFF.

The chain joins TRBV6-6 to TRBJ2-5, with D possibly being TRBD2 (7 bases). V lost 5 bases and J lost 4, with 11 bases in between. The CDR3 extends over 13 amino acids. Germline V gives CDR1 MNHNY, CDR2 SVGAGI (reference sequence). CDR3: CASSRGGAETQYF. CDR3 sequence (DNA): TGTGCCAGCAGTAGGGGGGGGGCAGAGACCCAGTACTTC.

The V and J genes are TRBV6-4 and TRBJ2-1; the D gene is possibly TRBD2 (6 bases). Per germline, CDR1 MRHNA and CDR2 SNTAGT. V lost 5 bases to trimming and J lost 1 base, with 12 bases between them. The CDR3 has 15 residues. DNA for the CDR3: TGTGCCAGCAGTCCCGAGGAGGGTTCCTACAATGAGCAGTTCTTC. As protein: CASSPEEGSYNEQFF.

The chain couples TRBV28 to TRBJ1-1, with D possibly matching TRBD1 (5 bases). The CDR3 spans 16 residues. Trimming took off 8 bases at V and 0 bases at J, with 19 bases between the two ends. Germline CDR1 MDHEN, CDR2 SYDVKM. The CDR3 spells CASQPTRQIMNTEAFF. In nucleotides, the CDR3 is TGTGCCAGCCAACCTACCCGACAGATAATGAACACTGAAGCTTTCTTT.

This clone was seen just once. The rearrangement joins TRBV4-1 to TRBJ1-3; 12 bases agree with TRBD1. This CDR3 has 17 residues. Losses at the gene ends were 5 bases for V and 3 bases for J; bases not matched to a gene: 8. Germline V gene data show CDR1 as MGHRA and CDR2 as YSYEKL. CDR3 DNA sequence: TGCGCCAGCAGCACGGGACAGGGGGCGACGGGTGGAAACACCATATATTTT. This gives the protein CASSTGQGATGGNTIYF.

The rearrangement uses TRBV5-1 and TRBJ2-2; 10 bases line up with TRBD1. Germline trimming cut 4 bases from V and 2 bases from J; bases unmatched to any gene: 2. This CDR3 comprises 15 residues. Germline V lookup: CDR1 SGHRS, CDR2 YFSETQ. The CDR3 sequence is CASSRDRGNTGELFF. The CDR3 DNA reads TGCGCCAGCAGCCGGGACAGGGGTAACACCGGGGAGCTGTTTTTT.

This clone has just one count. V is TRBV9 and J is TRBJ2-2; a weak D match, TRBD2 (6 bases). The CDR3 totals 16 residues. Germline assignment: CDR1 SGDLS and CDR2 YYNGEE. The V and J ends lost 3 bases and 0 bases respectively, with 12 bases between them. The CDR3 DNA reads TGTGCCAGCAGCGAGGGACTTTCCCCGAACACCGGGGAGCTGTTTTTT. Translated, it gives CASSEGLSPNTGELFF.

The chain employs TRBV3-1 (or the pseudogene TRBV3-2) and TRBJ2-3; 10 bases agree with TRBD1. The CDR3 length is 15 residues. Losses at the gene ends were 4 bases for V and 3 bases for J; bases not matched to a gene: 4. Germline CDR1 LGHDT, CDR2 YNNKEL (reference sequence). The CDR3 DNA follows: TGTGCCAGCAGCCCTCGGGACAGGGGTACAGATACGCAGTATTTT. It codes for CASSPRDRGTDTQYF.

Only one count was recorded for this clone. The chain employs TRBV7-3 and TRBJ2-5, with 9 nucleotides matching TRBD1. The CDR3 has 15 amino acids. The germline CDR1 and CDR2 sequences are SGHTA and FQGTGA. J lost 3 bases, V lost 0 bases, and 2 bases had no gene match. The CDR3 DNA is TGTGCCAGCAGCTTAACCGGGACAGGGAAAGAGACCCAGTACTTC. It translates to CASSLTGTGKETQYF.